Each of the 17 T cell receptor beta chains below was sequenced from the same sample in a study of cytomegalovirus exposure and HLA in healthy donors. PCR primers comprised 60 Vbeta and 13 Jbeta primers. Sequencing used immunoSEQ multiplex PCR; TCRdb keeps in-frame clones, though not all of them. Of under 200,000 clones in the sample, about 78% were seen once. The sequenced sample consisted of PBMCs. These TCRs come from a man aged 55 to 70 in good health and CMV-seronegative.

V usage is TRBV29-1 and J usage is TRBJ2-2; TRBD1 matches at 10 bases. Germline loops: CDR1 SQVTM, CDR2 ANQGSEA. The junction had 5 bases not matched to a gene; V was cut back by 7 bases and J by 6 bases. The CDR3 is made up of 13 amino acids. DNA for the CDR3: TGCAGCGGCCTCGGGACAGGGGCCGGGGAGCTGTTTTTT. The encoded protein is CSGLGTGAGELFF.

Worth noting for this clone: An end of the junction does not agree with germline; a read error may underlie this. The CDR3 here is CASRDRGGQPQNF. DNA for the CDR3: TGTGCCAGCAGGGACAGGGGTGGTCAGCCCCAGAATTTT. V gene TRBV6-1 combines with J gene TRBJ1-5, with 9 bases aligning to TRBD1. This CDR3 has 13 amino acids. Germline CDR1 is MNHNS and CDR2 is SASEGT.

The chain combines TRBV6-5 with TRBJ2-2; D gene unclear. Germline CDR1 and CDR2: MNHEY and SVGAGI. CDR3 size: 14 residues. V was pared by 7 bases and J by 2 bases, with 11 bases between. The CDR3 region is CASTPRQNTGELFF. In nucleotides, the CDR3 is TGTGCCAGCACCCCAAGACAAAACACCGGGGAGCTGTTTTTT.

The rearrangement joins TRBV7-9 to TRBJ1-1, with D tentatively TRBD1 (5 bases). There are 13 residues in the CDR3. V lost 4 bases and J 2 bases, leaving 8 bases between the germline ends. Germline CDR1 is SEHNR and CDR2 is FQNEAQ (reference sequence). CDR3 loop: CASSSRVNTEAFF. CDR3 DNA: TGTGCCAGCAGCTCCAGGGTAAACACTGAAGCTTTCTTT.

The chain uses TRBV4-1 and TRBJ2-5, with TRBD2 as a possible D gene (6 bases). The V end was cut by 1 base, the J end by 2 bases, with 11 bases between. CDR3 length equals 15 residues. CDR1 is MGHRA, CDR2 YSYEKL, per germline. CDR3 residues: CASSQVPSVQETQYF. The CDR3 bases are TGCGCCAGCAGCCAAGTCCCTAGCGTGCAAGAGACCCAGTACTTC.

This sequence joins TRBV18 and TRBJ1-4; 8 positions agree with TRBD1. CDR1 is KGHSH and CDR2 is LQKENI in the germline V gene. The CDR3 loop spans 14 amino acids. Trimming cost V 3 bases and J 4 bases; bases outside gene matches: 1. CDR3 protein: CASSPGQDNEKLFF. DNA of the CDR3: TGTGCCAGCTCACCGGGACAGGATAATGAAAAACTGTTTTTT.

As DNA, the CDR3 is TGCGCCAGCAGCTTTGACCCAGGGGGCTATGGCTACACCTTC. Amino acids: CASSFDPGGYGYTF. The V call is TRBV5-1, the J call TRBJ1-2, with TRBD1 matching 7 bases. The ends lost 2 bases at V and 4 bases at J; junction bases unmatched: 5. The CDR3 totals 14 residues. Germline V gene sequence: CDR1 SGHRS, CDR2 YFSETQ.

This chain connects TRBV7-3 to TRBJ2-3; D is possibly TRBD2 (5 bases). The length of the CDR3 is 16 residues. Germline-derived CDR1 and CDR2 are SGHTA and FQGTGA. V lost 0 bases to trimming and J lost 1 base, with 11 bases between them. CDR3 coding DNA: TGTGCCAGCAGCTTAACGTCGGGAATGGGCACAGATACGCAGTATTTT. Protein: CASSLTSGMGTDTQYF.

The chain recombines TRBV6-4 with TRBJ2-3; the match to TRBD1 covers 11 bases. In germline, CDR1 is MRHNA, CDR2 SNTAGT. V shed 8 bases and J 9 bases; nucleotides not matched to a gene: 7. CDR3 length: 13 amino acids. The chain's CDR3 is CASSLGQGGTQYF. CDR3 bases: TGTGCCAGCTCTCTGGGACAGGGGGGAACGCAGTATTTT.

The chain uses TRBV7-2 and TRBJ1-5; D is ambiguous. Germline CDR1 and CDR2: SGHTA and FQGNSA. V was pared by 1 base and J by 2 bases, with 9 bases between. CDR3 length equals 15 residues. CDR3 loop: CASSLDVSRNQPQHF. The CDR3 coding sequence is TGTGCCAGCAGCTTAGATGTATCCCGCAATCAGCCCCAGCATTTT.

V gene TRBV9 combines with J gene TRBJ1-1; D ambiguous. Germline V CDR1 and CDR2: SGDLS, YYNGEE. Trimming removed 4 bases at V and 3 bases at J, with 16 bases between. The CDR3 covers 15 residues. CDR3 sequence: CASSPRVDPDTEAFF. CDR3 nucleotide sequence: TGTGCCAGCAGCCCACGGGTTGACCCTGACACTGAAGCTTTCTTT.

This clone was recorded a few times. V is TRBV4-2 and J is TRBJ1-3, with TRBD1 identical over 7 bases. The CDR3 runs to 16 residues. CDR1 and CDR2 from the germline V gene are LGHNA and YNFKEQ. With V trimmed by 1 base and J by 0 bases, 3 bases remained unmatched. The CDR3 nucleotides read TGTGCCAGCAGCCAAGCCGACAGGGACTCTGGAAACACCATATATTTT. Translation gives CASSQADRDSGNTIYF.

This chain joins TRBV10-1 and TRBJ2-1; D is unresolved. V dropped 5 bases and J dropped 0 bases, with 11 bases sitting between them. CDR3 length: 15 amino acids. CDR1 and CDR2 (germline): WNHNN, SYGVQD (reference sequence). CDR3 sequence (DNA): TGCGCCAGCAGTCCCGTCCGTAGCTCCTACAATGAGCAGTTCTTC. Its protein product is CASSPVRSSYNEQFF.

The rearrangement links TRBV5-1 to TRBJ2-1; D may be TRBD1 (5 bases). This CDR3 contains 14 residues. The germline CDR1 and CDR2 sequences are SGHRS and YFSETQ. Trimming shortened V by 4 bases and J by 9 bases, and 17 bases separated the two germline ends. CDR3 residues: CASSASDIRGEQFF. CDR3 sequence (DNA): TGCGCCAGCAGCGCCTCGGACATCCGAGGTGAGCAGTTCTTC.

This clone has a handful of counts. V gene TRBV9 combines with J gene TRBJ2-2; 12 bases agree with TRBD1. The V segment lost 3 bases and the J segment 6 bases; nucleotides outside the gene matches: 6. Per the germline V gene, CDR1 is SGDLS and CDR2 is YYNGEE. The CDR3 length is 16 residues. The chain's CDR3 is CASSAGDRGLAGELFF. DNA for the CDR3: TGTGCCAGCAGCGCAGGGGACAGGGGGCTCGCCGGGGAGCTGTTTTTT.

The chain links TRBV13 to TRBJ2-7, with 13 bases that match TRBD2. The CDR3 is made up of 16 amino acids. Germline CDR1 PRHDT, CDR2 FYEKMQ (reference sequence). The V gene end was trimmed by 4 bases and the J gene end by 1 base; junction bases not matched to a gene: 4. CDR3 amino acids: CASSSRLAGGSYEQYF. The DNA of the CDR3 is TGTGCCAGCAGCTCCCGACTAGCGGGAGGATCCTACGAGCAGTACTTC.

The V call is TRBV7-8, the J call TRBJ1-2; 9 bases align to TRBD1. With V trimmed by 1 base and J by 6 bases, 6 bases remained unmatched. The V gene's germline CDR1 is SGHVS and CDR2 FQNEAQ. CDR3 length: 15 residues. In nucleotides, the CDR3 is TGTGCCAGCAGCTTAGAGGGTAGGACAGGGGATGGCTACACCTTC. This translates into CASSLEGRTGDGYTF.